The 25 T cell receptor beta chains below were found in one sample sequenced in a study of blood T cell repertoires in COVID-19. Only in-frame clones appear in the TCRdb table, and some are missing; sequencing was by immunoSEQ multiplex PCR. Of some 350,000 clones listed, 65% to 85% are singletons. Source material: peripheral blood. The receptors shown here come from a man aged 25 to 40 with active or convalescent COVID-19.

V gene TRBV12-3 or TRBV12-4 combines with J gene TRBJ2-5; TRBD2 might be the D (6 bases). V lost 9 bases and J 4 bases, leaving 9 bases between the germline ends. CDR3 size: 11 residues. The CDR3 nucleotides read TGTGCCAGTTCGGAGGGAGAGACCCAGTACTTC. Protein sequence: CASSEGETQYF.

This clone was recorded a few times. V usage is TRBV2 and J usage is TRBJ1-6; maybe TRBD1 (5 bases). This CDR3 has 15 amino acids. V gave up 4 bases and J gave up 6 bases, with 13 bases separating them. Germline lookup yields CDR1 SNHLY and CDR2 FYNNEI. DNA for the CDR3: TGTGCCAGCAGTGCCCTAGACAGCCGTAATTCACCCCTCCACTTT. Translation gives CASSALDSRNSPLHF.

The chain uses TRBV7-6 and TRBJ2-2; D gene ambiguous. Germline-derived CDR1 and CDR2 are SGHVS and FNYEAQ. This CDR3 is built from 15 residues. The V and J ends lost 1 base and 4 bases respectively, with 10 bases between them. CDR3 protein: CASSLDFIPTGELFF. The CDR3 coding sequence is TGTGCCAGCAGCTTAGACTTTATCCCCACCGGGGAGCTGTTTTTT.

The chain uses TRBV30 and TRBJ1-1, with D uncertain. This CDR3 has 15 residues. Germline V gives CDR1 GTSNPN, CDR2 SVGIG (reference sequence). V lost 2 bases to trimming and J lost 1 base, with 14 bases between them. The CDR3 loop is CAWSPGGAQNTEAFF. As DNA, the CDR3 is TGTGCCTGGAGTCCCGGCGGCGCCCAGAACACTGAAGCTTTCTTT.

A note on this clone: This same CDR3 is encoded by further DNA sequences in the sample. This chain links TRBV24-1 with TRBJ1-2, with TRBD1 matching 9 bases. This CDR3 region has 12 residues. The germline V gene has CDR1 KGHDR and CDR2 SFDVKD. The V and J ends lost 7 bases and 4 bases, in that order; junction bases with no gene match: 0. Here the CDR3 DNA reads TGTGCCACCAGGGACAGGGGCTATGGCTACACCTTC. Translated, it gives CATRDRGYGYTF.

The chain recombines TRBV7-9 with TRBJ1-5, with 10 bases fitting TRBD1. V dropped 5 bases and J dropped 5; count of bases not matched to a gene: 6. CDR1 and CDR2 from the germline V gene are SEHNR and FQNEAQ (reference sequence). This CDR3 has 15 residues. DNA of the CDR3: TGTGCCAGCAGCCGGGACAGGGGAGTGGATCAGCCCCAGCATTTT. Translating it yields CASSRDRGVDQPQHF.

This clone is a singleton in its sample. This sequence joins TRBV5-1 and TRBJ2-7; 9 bases are shared with TRBD1. The CDR3 sequence is 15 residues long. Germline CDR1 and CDR2: SGHRS and YFSETQ. The junction had 4 bases not matched to a gene; V was cut back by 3 bases and J by 0 bases. The CDR3 here is CASSSTGGSSYEQYF. In nucleotides, the CDR3 is TGCGCCAGCAGCTCGACAGGGGGGAGCTCCTACGAGCAGTACTTC. Variable domain in full (rest from reference TRBV5-1 and TRBJ2-7): KAGVTQTPRYLIKTRGQQVTLSCSPISGHRSVSWYQQTPGQGLQFLFEYFSETQRNKGNFPGRFSGRQFSNSRSEMNVSTLELGDSALYLCASSSTGGSSYEQYFGPGTRLTVT.

The chain recombines TRBV19 with TRBJ1-1; D call uncertain. The CDR3 sequence is 14 residues long. Deletions cut 3 bases from V and 4 bases from J, with 12 bases between. In germline, CDR1 is LNHDA, CDR2 SQIVND (reference sequence). The CDR3: CASSIGLRSTEAFF. The CDR3 nucleotides are TGTGCCAGTAGTATTGGTCTCCGGAGCACTGAAGCTTTCTTT.

The chain carries TRBV30 and TRBJ2-7, with 7 bases matching TRBD2. After removal of 2 bases from V and 3 bases from J, the junction contained 1 base not matched to a gene. The CDR3 spans 12 residues. In germline, CDR1 is GTSNPN, CDR2 SVGIG (reference sequence). The CDR3 here is CAWSLADYEQYF. DNA of the CDR3: TGTGCCTGGAGTCTAGCGGACTACGAGCAGTACTTC.

The chain uses TRBV7-6 and TRBJ1-5, with 9 nucleotides matching TRBD1. J was trimmed by 4 bases and V by 3 bases; bases with no gene match: 1. The CDR3 length is 14 residues. The germline CDR1 and CDR2 sequences are SGHVS and FNYEAQ. In DNA, the CDR3 is TGTGCCAGCAGCTTGGGACAGGGTAATCAGCCCCAGCATTTT. This translates into CASSLGQGNQPQHF.

This rearrangement joins TRBV4-1 to TRBJ2-7, with D possibly being TRBD2 (5 bases). The CDR3 loop spans 14 amino acids. Looked up from germline, CDR1 is MGHRA and CDR2 is YSYEKL. V dropped 3 bases and J dropped 6 bases, with 15 bases sitting between them. DNA for the CDR3: TGCGCCAGCAGCCAGAGGGCAGGCGGCCCCGAGCAGTACTTC. It specifies CASSQRAGGPEQYF.

V and J are TRBV19 and TRBJ1-2; 9 bases match TRBD1. Trimming cost V 4 bases and J 6 bases; bases outside gene matches: 6. Germline assignment: CDR1 LNHDA and CDR2 SQIVND (reference sequence). The length of the CDR3 is 14 residues. As DNA, the CDR3 is TGTGCCAGTAGTACACAGGGGGCGATCGATGGCTACACCTTC. It yields the protein CASSTQGAIDGYTF.

The J gene is TRBJ2-7, the V gene TRBV19, with 14 bases that match TRBD2. CDR1 is LNHDA, CDR2 SQIVND, per germline (reference sequence). The CDR3 has 14 amino acids. With 6 bases clipped from V and 2 bases from J, the junction kept 0 bases outside the gene matches. Here the CDR3 DNA reads TGTGCCAGTAGGACTAGCGGGAGGGCCTACGAGCAGTACTTC. Its translation is CASRTSGRAYEQYF. Variable domain in full (rest from reference TRBV19 and TRBJ2-7): DGGITQSPKYLFRKEGQNVTLSCEQNLNHDAMYWYRQDPGQGLRLIYYSQIVNDFQKGDIAEGYSVSREKKESFPLTVTSAQKNPTAFYLCASRTSGRAYEQYFGPGTRLTVT.

The V gene is TRBV4-2, the J gene TRBJ1-1; 8 nucleotides agree with TRBD1. The junction had 13 bases not matched to a gene; V was cut back by 4 bases and J by 6 bases. Per germline, CDR1 LGHNA and CDR2 YNFKEQ. The CDR3 runs 16 residues. The DNA for the CDR3 is TGTGCCAGCAGCCCTCGAGGTGAGGACAGGGATGCTGAAGCTTTCTTT. It yields the protein CASSPRGEDRDAEAFF.

The chain combines TRBV4-1 with TRBJ2-7; 7 positions agree with TRBD2. The V gene end was trimmed by 1 base and the J gene end by 2 bases; junction bases not matched to a gene: 5. Looked up from germline, CDR1 is MGHRA and CDR2 is YSYEKL. The CDR3 covers 15 residues. The CDR3 reads CASSQVERGTYEQYF. The CDR3 DNA reads TGCGCCAGCAGCCAAGTGGAGCGGGGCACCTACGAGCAGTACTTC.

The chain links TRBV6-6 to TRBJ2-3; D gene ambiguous. There are 10 residues in the CDR3. V lost 6 bases and J lost 6, with 4 bases in between. Germline CDR1 reads MNHNY; CDR2 reads SVGAGI (reference sequence). CDR3 sequence: CASSSDTQYF. The CDR3 DNA sequence: TGTGCCAGCAGCTCGGATACGCAGTATTTT.

This chain joins TRBV3-1 (or the pseudogene TRBV3-2) and TRBJ2-3; 14 nucleotides agree with TRBD2. J was trimmed by 6 bases and V by 0 bases; bases with no gene match: 8. This CDR3 comprises 18 residues. CDR1 and CDR2 (germline): LGHDT, YNNKEL (reference sequence). CDR3 amino acids: CASSQEPTSGRAKDTQYF. CDR3 nucleotide sequence: TGTGCCAGCAGCCAAGAGCCGACTAGCGGGAGGGCCAAGGATACGCAGTATTTT.

This clone was seen more than once but under ten times. V usage is TRBV2 and J usage is TRBJ1-2; D perhaps matches TRBD1 (5 bases). The CDR3 has 16 amino acids. V gave up 3 bases and J gave up 0 bases, with 14 bases separating them. Germline lookup yields CDR1 SNHLY and CDR2 FYNNEI. The chain's CDR3 is CASSEGPAGSNYGYTF. The DNA for the CDR3 is TGTGCCAGCAGTGAGGGGCCGGCAGGGTCTAACTATGGCTACACCTTC.

This chain links TRBV24-1 with TRBJ1-2, with D unresolved. V lost 4 bases and J lost 2, with 19 bases in between. Germline V lookup: CDR1 KGHDR, CDR2 SFDVKD. CDR3 length: 17 amino acids. Written as DNA, the CDR3 is TGTGCCACCAGTGACCCTACGGCCGGGTCCAGAAACTATGGCTACACCTTC. Encoded protein: CATSDPTAGSRNYGYTF.

This chain joins TRBV10-2 and TRBJ2-5; possibly TRBD2 for D (5 bases). Germline V gene lookup returns CDR1 WSHSY and CDR2 SAAADI. The V end was cut by 6 bases, the J end by 4 bases, with 12 bases between. CDR3 length: 13 residues. This CDR3 is CASSDTRSETQYF. The CDR3 DNA is TGCGCCAGCAGCGATACTAGATCAGAGACCCAGTACTTC.

V gene TRBV6-5 combines with J gene TRBJ2-7; D may be TRBD1 (5 bases). This CDR3 spans 13 amino acids. Germline V lookup: CDR1 MNHEY, CDR2 SVGAGI. The V gene lost 4 bases and the J gene lost 7 bases, with 14 bases spanning the gap. The DNA for the CDR3 is TGTGCCAGCAGTTCCGGACAAGCGCGGGAGCAGTACTTC. As protein: CASSSGQAREQYF.

This clone was seen more than once but under ten times. The sample carries other DNA sequences with the same CDR3. The chain employs TRBV12-3 or TRBV12-4 and TRBJ1-2; D not resolved. V lost 4 bases and J lost 7, with 7 bases in between. The CDR3 is 11 residues long. CDR3: CASSSRGGYTF. CDR3 DNA: TGTGCCAGCAGTTCACGGGGTGGCTACACCTTC.

V is TRBV18 and J is TRBJ1-1, with a tentative D call TRBD1 (5 bases). V shed 5 bases and J shed 0 bases, with 13 bases lying between them. The CDR3 covers 15 residues. Germline V gene sequence: CDR1 KGHSH, CDR2 LQKENI. The CDR3 is CASSAGDSMNTEAFF. Written as DNA, the CDR3 is TGTGCCAGCTCAGCCGGAGACAGTATGAACACTGAAGCTTTCTTT. Based on the CDR3 plus reference TRBV18 and TRBJ1-1, the full variable domain is NAGVMQNPRHLVRRRGQEARLRCSPMKGHSHVYWYRQLPEEGLKFMVYLQKENIIDESGMPKERFSAEFPKEGPSILRIQQVVRGDSAAYFCASSAGDSMNTEAFFGQGTRLTVV.

This clone was seen only once. The chain joins TRBV9 to TRBJ2-7; 7 bases align to TRBD1. CDR1 and CDR2 from the germline V gene are SGDLS and YYNGEE. V shed 0 bases and J 2 bases; nucleotides not matched to a gene: 2. There are 14 residues in the CDR3. CDR3 sequence (DNA): TGTGCCAGCAGCGTAGGAAGGGGGCCCTACGAGCAGTACTTC. This gives the protein CASSVGRGPYEQYF.

A note on this clone: Since the CDR3 does not end with the conserved phenylalanine or tryptophan, this likely comes from a read error. It is unclear where the CDR3 begins or ends on the DNA, so no DNA is shown, and the CDR3 is as TCRdb lists it. The rearrangement links TRBV11-3 to TRBJ1-2; the D segment call TRBD1 is taken from the table without a DNA check. Germline V lookup: CDR1 SGHNT, CDR2 YENEEA. The CDR3 numbers 12 amino acids, ends counted. The chain's CDR3 is CASSLNQGKILL.